This T cell receptor beta chain was observed in a study of cytomegalovirus exposure and HLA in healthy donors. Study background: The approximately 120 validation repertoires, a later analysis reported, used the same platform as the approximately 650 first-cohort repertoires.

Regarding the study as a whole: Rare TCR sequences predominated, though certain public TCRs were found in many donors. The study put 160 or so TCR beta chains on its list as cytomegalovirus-associated.

Produced via immunoSEQ multiplex PCR; TCRdb's table is partial and in-frame only. The repertoire includes some 41,000 clones, 90% to 95% of them detected once, and about 2.1% sits in the top ten. The CDR3 has 15 residues. Germline-derived CDR1 and CDR2 are MGHRA and YSYEKL. The J segment lost 8 bases and the V segment lost 0 bases, leaving 6 bases of the junction unmatched. To note about this clone: Antigen specificity is unknown.

Sequencing was performed on PBMCs. The receptor was derived from a young woman in good health and CMV-seronegative. The chain couples TRBV4-1 to TRBJ1-4; 7 positions match TRBD1. CDR3 loop: CASSQEKGAGEKLFF. The CDR3 DNA reads TGCGCCAGCAGCCAAGAAAAGGGGGCCGGGGAAAAACTGTTTTTT.